This T cell receptor beta chain comes out of a study of T cell responses to AZD1222 COVID-19 vaccine. The overall study: Second-dose intervals of approximately 4 or approximately 12 weeks were pooled.

Profiled with immunoSEQ multiplex PCR; TCRdb holds only in-frame clones, not every one. Of approximately 160,000 clones listed, about 92% were seen once; the top ten hold over 0.7%. Germline loops: CDR1 MNHNS, CDR2 SASEGT. Between the trimmed V and J ends, which lost 7 bases and 5 bases, there was a span of 14 bases. The CDR3 is 14 amino acids. The V call is TRBV6-1, the J call TRBJ1-4; the D gene is possibly TRBD1 (6 bases). The sample here was peripheral blood, taken on day 0 of AZD1222 vaccination. The receptor's source is an adult in good health. CDR3 nucleotide sequence: TGTGCCAGCACCCGCCGGGACAAGAATGAAAAACTGTTTTTT. It is translated as CASTRRDKNEKLFF.